One and the same sample provided the 26 T cell receptor beta chains below, sequenced in a study of Ad26.COV2.S vaccination and SARS-CoV-2 variants. Data came from immunoSEQ multiplex PCR; TCRdb stores just in-frame clones and leaves some out. The table has 350,000 to 600,000 clones, 89% seen once. Treatment defined: over 15 received Ad26.COV2.S at low or high dose, single or two shots; about five received placebo; per-sample allocation not given. Collection of samples fell on day 63 after the first vaccine or placebo injection. The sample here was peripheral blood, taken in a trial of Ad26.COV2.S vaccine versus placebo. The receptors derive from a person between 18 and 65 years old who received the Ad26.COV2.S COVID-19 vaccine or a placebo.

The V call is TRBV7-8, the J call TRBJ2-5; D is perhaps TRBD1 or TRBD2 (6 bases each). CDR1 and CDR2 (germline): SGHVS, FQNEAQ. The V gene lost 4 bases and the J gene lost 4 bases, with 10 bases spanning the gap. This CDR3 has 13 amino acids. CDR3 region: CASSSGEVETQYF. The CDR3 DNA follows: TGTGCCAGCAGCTCAGGGGAGGTAGAGACCCAGTACTTC. The variable domain in full, completed from reference TRBV7-8 and TRBJ2-5, reads GAGVSQSPRYKVAKRGQDVALRCDPISGHVSLFWYQQALGQGPEFLTYFQNEAQLDKSGLPSDRFFAERPEGSVSTLKIQRTQQEDSAVYLCASSSGEVETQYFGPGTRLLVL.

The V gene is TRBV7-6, the J gene TRBJ2-7, with 9 bases fitting TRBD1. With V trimmed by 5 bases and J by 3 bases, 8 bases remained unmatched. The CDR3 length is 15 residues. The germline CDR1 and CDR2 sequences are SGHVS and FNYEAQ. The chain's CDR3 is CASSPGTGIIYEQYF. The CDR3 coding sequence is TGTGCCAGCAGCCCTGGGACAGGGATTATCTACGAGCAGTACTTC.

J is TRBJ2-3 and V is TRBV7-9; D gene ambiguous. The V gene lost 5 bases and the J gene lost 0 bases, with 3 bases spanning the gap. Per the germline V gene, CDR1 is SEHNR and CDR2 is FQNEAQ (reference sequence). CDR3 size: 12 residues. The CDR3 region has the DNA TGTGCCAGCAGCGCTAGCACAGATACGCAGTATTTT. Residues: CASSASTDTQYF.

J is TRBJ1-2 and V is TRBV7-8; TRBD1 aligns across 11 bases. With V trimmed by 4 bases and J by 6 bases, 7 bases remained unmatched. This CDR3 comprises 15 residues. Germline CDR1 SGHVS, CDR2 FQNEAQ. In DNA form, the CDR3 reads TGTGCCAGCAGCTATTGGACAGGGGGCTTGGATGGCTACACCTTC. This translates into CASSYWTGGLDGYTF.

Here the CDR3 DNA reads TGTGCCAGCAGTCCCTCAGGGAGCAATCAGCCCCAGCATTTT. Its protein product is CASSPSGSNQPQHF. The chain uses TRBV27 and TRBJ1-5; a weak D match, TRBD1 (5 bases). Trimming pared 5 bases from V and 1 base from J, leaving 9 bases between. Germline-derived CDR1 and CDR2 are MNHEY and SMNVEV (reference sequence). This CDR3 comprises 14 residues.

This clone was picked up a small number of times. V and J are TRBV2 and TRBJ1-5; the D gene is possibly TRBD1 (6 bases). In germline, CDR1 is SNHLY, CDR2 FYNNEI. The germline V and J ends were trimmed by 4 bases and 3 bases, with 10 bases remaining between them. The CDR3 contains 14 residues. The CDR3 loop reads CASSVQGPNQPQHF. For the CDR3, the DNA is TGTGCCAGCAGTGTACAGGGACCCAATCAGCCCCAGCATTTT.

The CDR3 sequence: CASKPGQVNTGELFF. CDR3 nucleotide sequence: TGTGCCAGTAAACCGGGACAGGTGAACACCGGGGAGCTGTTTTTT. The rearrangement links TRBV9 to TRBJ2-2; TRBD1 agrees at 8 bases. CDR3 length equals 15 residues. The J segment lost 1 base and the V segment lost 8 bases, leaving 7 bases of the junction unmatched. Germline V gene sequence: CDR1 SGDLS, CDR2 YYNGEE.

This clone was recorded a few times. The J gene is TRBJ2-7, the V gene TRBV7-9; 7 bases align to TRBD2. The CDR3 runs to 13 residues. CDR1 and CDR2 from the germline V gene are SEHNR and FQNEAQ (reference sequence). The J segment lost 6 bases and the V segment lost 3 bases, leaving 5 bases of the junction unmatched. Written as DNA, the CDR3 is TGTGCCAGCAGCTTTTCCGGCGGGGGCGAGCAGTACTTC. Translating gives CASSFSGGGEQYF.

The chain has TRBV27 and TRBJ2-2; possible D gene TRBD1, 6 bases. Per germline, CDR1 MNHEY and CDR2 SMNVEV (reference sequence). The CDR3 length is 17 residues. V lost 2 bases, J lost 5 bases, and 18 bases lay in between. CDR3 bases: TGTGCCAGCAGTTTACTCGTCGGCAGGGGAGTTACCGGGGAGCTGTTTTTT. Translation: CASSLLVGRGVTGELFF.

The chain joins TRBV28 to TRBJ1-2, with 8 bases that match TRBD1. From germline, CDR1 is MDHEN and CDR2 SYDVKM. The CDR3 sequence is 15 residues long. V dropped 5 bases and J dropped 7; count of bases not matched to a gene: 12. This chain's CDR3 is CASSARDRLIGGYTF. In DNA form, the CDR3 reads TGTGCCAGCAGTGCCCGGGACAGGCTTATCGGTGGCTACACCTTC.

This clone was found a few times. V is TRBV11-1 and J is TRBJ2-7, with D perhaps matching TRBD2 (5 bases). The V gene's germline CDR1 is SGHAT and CDR2 FQDESV (reference sequence). This CDR3 comprises 14 residues. Trimming pared 5 bases from V and 6 bases from J, leaving 17 bases between. The chain's CDR3 is CASSGLSLGLEQYF. The CDR3 nucleotides read TGTGCCAGCAGCGGACTTTCCCTAGGCCTCGAGCAGTACTTC.

This chain joins TRBV12-2 and TRBJ1-6; the table's TRBD1 call for D was not verified on the DNA. TRBV12-2 is given as a pseudogene. The CDR3 loop spans 14 amino acids. The CDR3 region has the DNA TGTGCAAGTCGTCGGGACAGGGAGCCATCACCCCTCCACTTT. Amino acids: CASRRDREPSPLHF.

The chain recombines TRBV4-3 with TRBJ1-2, with D unresolved. V was trimmed by 0 bases and J by 4 bases, leaving 12 bases between them. The CDR3 contains 15 residues. Germline V gene data show CDR1 as LGHNA and CDR2 as YSLEER. CDR3 coding DNA: TGCGCCAGCAGCCAAGATAAGGGTGTGGGCTATGGCTACACCTTC. This translates into CASSQDKGVGYGYTF.

About this clone: The sample carries other DNA sequences with the same CDR3. The V and J genes are TRBV5-6 and TRBJ1-3, with unresolved D. The germline CDR1 and CDR2 sequences are SGHDT and YYEEEE. V was shortened by 4 bases and J by 0 bases, with 11 bases between the two germline ends. The CDR3 contains 15 residues. CDR3 sequence reads: CASSLDRGSGNTIYF. The CDR3 nucleotides read TGTGCCAGCAGCCTCGATCGCGGCTCTGGAAACACCATATATTTT.

V gene TRBV21-1 combines with J gene TRBJ1-1; the table assigns TRBD1, which was not confirmed against the DNA. TRBV21-1 is a listed pseudogene. This CDR3 is 15 amino acids long. DNA of the CDR3: TGTGCCAGCAGAAACGGGCGCAGACAGGGCCCTGAAGCTTTCTTT. This gives the protein CASRNGRRQGPEAFF.

This sequence joins TRBV5-1 and TRBJ1-3; D call uncertain. V was cut by 4 bases and J by 0 bases, with 8 bases left in between. Germline CDR1 and CDR2: SGHRS and YFSETQ. The CDR3 is made up of 14 amino acids. The CDR3 DNA sequence: TGCGCCAGCAGCCCCATGAGCTCTGGAAACACCATATATTTT. This gives the protein CASSPMSSGNTIYF. The full variable domain, completed using reference TRBV5-1 and TRBJ1-3, is KAGVTQTPRYLIKTRGQQVTLSCSPISGHRSVSWYQQTPGQGLQFLFEYFSETQRNKGNFPGRFSGRQFSNSRSEMNVSTLELGDSALYLCASSPMSSGNTIYFGEGSWLTVV.

The chain recombines TRBV15 with TRBJ1-1; D unclear. Germline V CDR1 and CDR2: LNHNV, YYDKDF (reference sequence). The CDR3 spans 15 residues. V was pared by 2 bases and J by 0 bases, with 10 bases between. The chain's CDR3 is CATSRPSVLNTEAFF. In DNA form, the CDR3 reads TGTGCCACCAGCAGACCCTCGGTCCTGAACACTGAAGCTTTCTTT. The complete variable domain, with remaining parts taken from reference TRBV15 and TRBJ1-1, reads DAMVIQNPRYQVTQFGKPVTLSCSQTLNHNVMYWYQQKSSQAPKLLFHYYDKDFNNEADTPDNFQSRRPNTSFCFLDIRSPGLGDTAMYLCATSRPSVLNTEAFFGQGTRLTVV.

The V gene is TRBV28, the J gene TRBJ1-4, with a tentative D call TRBD1 (5 bases). Trimming shortened V by 8 bases and J by 0 bases, and 10 bases separated the two germline ends. Germline-derived CDR1 and CDR2 are MDHEN and SYDVKM. This CDR3 contains 14 residues. The CDR3 nucleotides are TGTGCCAGCTCTCGGGGGTCAACTAATGAAAAACTGTTTTTT. This gives the protein CASSRGSTNEKLFF.

In its sample, this clone ranks as medium-sized (0.01 to 0.1%). V is TRBV7-3 and J is TRBJ2-6; unclear D gene. The CDR3 has 16 amino acids. Trimming stripped 2 bases from V and 2 bases from J, with 10 bases between. CDR1 is SGHTA, CDR2 FQGTGA, per germline. CDR3 bases: TGTGCCAGCAGCTTAGTGAGTGGCACTGGGGCCAACGTCCTGACTTTC. This sequence encodes CASSLVSGTGANVLTF. The variable domain in full, with the rest retrieved from reference TRBV7-3 and TRBJ2-6, is GAGVSQTPSNKVTEKGKYVELRCDPISGHTALYWYRQSLGQGPEFLIYFQGTGAADDSGLPNDRFFAVRPEGSVSTLKIQRTERGDSAVYLCASSLVSGTGANVLTFGAGSRLTVL.

CDR3 coding DNA: TGTGCCAGCAGCTTGACGCTAGCGGGACCCACAGATACGCAGTATTTT. It codes for CASSLTLAGPTDTQYF. The chain couples TRBV5-4 to TRBJ2-3; TRBD2 aligns across 9 bases. The CDR3 has 16 residues. After removal of 1 base from V and 2 bases from J, the junction contained 5 bases not matched to a gene. Germline loops: CDR1 SGHNT, CDR2 YYREEE (reference sequence).

V and J are TRBV11-2 and TRBJ2-1, with 9 nucleotides matching TRBD2. The J segment lost 2 bases and the V segment lost 0 bases, leaving 2 bases of the junction unmatched. CDR3 length: 16 amino acids. Germline values: CDR1 SGHAT, CDR2 FQNNGV. Here the CDR3 reads CASSLELAGTYNEQFF. In DNA form, the CDR3 reads TGTGCCAGCAGCTTAGAGCTAGCGGGAACCTACAATGAGCAGTTCTTC. The full variable domain, in which reference TRBV11-2 and TRBJ2-1 provide the parts outside the CDR3, is EAGVAQSPRYKIIEKRQSVAFWCNPISGHATLYWYQQILGQGPKLLIQFQNNGVVDDSQLPKDRFSAERLKGVDSTLKIQPAKLEDSAVYLCASSLELAGTYNEQFFGPGTRLTVL.

The gene calls are TRBV9 and TRBJ2-3; D gene unclear. Germline values: CDR1 SGDLS, CDR2 YYNGEE. The CDR3 extends over 14 amino acids. Deletions cut 0 bases from V and 4 bases from J, with 9 bases between. This chain's CDR3 is CASSVGGISDTQYF. The CDR3 DNA reads TGTGCCAGCAGCGTAGGGGGAATTTCAGATACGCAGTATTTT.

The CDR3 spells CASIGRELETQYF. In DNA form, the CDR3 reads TGTGCCAGCATTGGCAGGGAATTGGAGACCCAGTACTTC. The chain is built from TRBV28 and TRBJ2-5, with D possibly TRBD1 on 5 matching bases. Trimming removed 7 bases at V and 5 bases at J, with 14 bases between. CDR1 MDHEN and CDR2 SYDVKM come from the germline V gene. The CDR3 covers 13 residues.

This chain connects TRBV2 to TRBJ2-3; 8 bases align to TRBD1. Germline loops: CDR1 SNHLY, CDR2 FYNNEI. V was pared by 5 bases and J by 2 bases, with 6 bases of the junction left unmatched. This CDR3 has 15 residues. This chain's CDR3 is CASSLQGGFTDTQYF. CDR3 nucleotide sequence: TGTGCCAGCAGTTTACAGGGGGGCTTCACAGATACGCAGTATTTT.

This chain joins TRBV5-1 and TRBJ2-2; D ambiguous. Trimming removed 4 bases from V and 0 bases from J, with 10 bases in between. The CDR3 has 15 residues. CDR1 is SGHRS and CDR2 is YFSETQ in the germline V gene. In DNA, the CDR3 is TGCGCCAGCAGCGTCATGGTGTCGAACACCGGGGAGCTGTTTTTT. It yields the protein CASSVMVSNTGELFF.

This chain's CDR3 is CASRPGQGITGELFF. The CDR3 nucleotides are TGTGCCAGTAGGCCCGGACAGGGGATCACCGGGGAGCTGTTTTTT. The rearrangement joins TRBV19 to TRBJ2-2, with 9 bases aligning to TRBD1. The germline V gene has CDR1 LNHDA and CDR2 SQIVND (reference sequence). V was clipped by 6 bases and J by 4 bases; unmatched bases: 6. The CDR3 contains 15 residues.